This T cell receptor (beta chain) was recovered during a study of cytomegalovirus exposure and HLA in healthy donors. The germline V gene has CDR1 SGHVS and CDR2 FQNEAQ. Trimming removed 7 bases from V and 5 bases from J, with 26 bases in between. The CDR3 runs to 17 residues. PCR primers comprised 60 Vbeta and 13 Jbeta primers. Repertoires were generated with immunoSEQ multiplex PCR, while TCRdb's copy carries only in-frame clones and drops some. The data show roughly 190,000 clones, approximately 80% seen once. Note on this clone: Its antigen is currently unknown.

Every donor was a healthy person donating bone marrow. Study-level points and caveats: The listing of roughly 160 TCR beta chains classed them as cytomegalovirus-associated.

The source is a woman in her twenties or thirties in good health and CMV-seropositive. This chain uses TRBV7-8 with TRBJ2-5; the D gene is possibly TRBD1 (6 bases). Input material: PBMCs. CDR3 nucleotides: TGTGCCAGCACCCCGCCAGCCAGCCCCGGGACACTCGAGACCCAGTACTTC. It is translated as CASTPPASPGTLETQYF.